This T cell receptor (beta chain) appears in the sequencing data of a study of cytomegalovirus exposure and HLA in healthy donors. Overall study results and limits: Reported performance of the classifier showed diagnosis of cytomegalovirus status with high specificity and sensitivity. Rarity held for most TCR sequences, but there were some public TCRs that occurred in many donors. Highly shared sequence variants in one cluster were likely a sequencing artifact.

60 Vbeta and 13 Jbeta primers were used in PCR. Sequencing was performed with immunoSEQ multiplex PCR; in TCRdb, only in-frame clones are kept and a portion is missing. The table includes 180,000 or so clones, about 80% detected once. With regard to this clone: Its antigen is not known.

Unmatched junction bases numbered 11, after V lost 2 bases and J lost 7 bases. The length of the CDR3 is 17 residues. Germline CDR1 reads KGHSH; CDR2 reads LQKENI. The sample comprised PBMCs. The chain links TRBV18 to TRBJ1-5, with 10 nucleotides matching TRBD1. This receptor was obtained from a woman aged 25 to 45 in good health and CMV-seropositive. CDR3 sequence: CASSPLGTGVSSQPQHF. CDR3 DNA sequence: TGTGCCAGCTCACCATTAGGGACAGGGGTAAGTTCCCAGCCCCAGCATTTT.